The 2 T cell receptor beta chains in this list originate from one sample, sequenced in a study of blood T cell repertoires in COVID-19. Sequencing was performed with immunoSEQ multiplex PCR; in TCRdb, only in-frame clones are kept and a portion is missing. The data contain 150,000 to 200,000 clones, 65% to 85% of them singletons. Sequences were obtained from PBMCs or T cells enriched from blood (not recorded which). The receptors come from a woman in her twenties or thirties who had been exposed to COVID-19.

V and J are TRBV6-5 and TRBJ1-5; D is possibly TRBD1 (5 bases). Germline V gene lookup returns CDR1 MNHEY and CDR2 SVGAGI. V was clipped by 6 bases and J by 2 bases, with 14 bases between them. This CDR3 is 15 amino acids long. The CDR3 nucleotides are TGTGCCAGCAGCCCCGGGGGGATGGGCAATCAGCCCCAGCATTTT. It encodes CASSPGGMGNQPQHF.

The chain carries TRBV7-6 and TRBJ1-2; 8 bases fit TRBD1. V lost 1 base to trimming and J lost 4 bases; unmatched junction nucleotides: 5. This CDR3 is built from 15 residues. In germline, CDR1 is SGHVS, CDR2 FNYEAQ. The chain's CDR3 is CASSLDSGQVYGYTF. The CDR3 coding sequence is TGTGCCAGCAGCTTAGATTCGGGACAGGTCTATGGCTACACCTTC.